Sequencing of this T cell receptor (beta chain) was carried out in a study of CD8+ T cells in alopecia areata. Study-level information: Those treated were given oral tofacitinib at 5 to 10 mg twice daily.

In each case, RNA was isolated and then reverse transcribed into cDNA as the sequencing template. Here immunoSEQ multiplex PCR was the method, and the copy in TCRdb shows in-frame clones only, minus some. Here the sample spans 90,000 to 150,000 clones, 53% being singletons. Documented treatment: oral pan-JAK inhibitor, 5-10 mg twice daily. The CDR3 runs to 15 residues. From germline, CDR1 is SGHVS and CDR2 FQNEAQ. V lost 5 bases and J lost 4, with 18 bases in between. This clone was counted a single time. This receptor was taken from a human donor with alopecia areata. The sample was CD4+ T cells sorted from blood, taken at week 4, from a patient treated with tofacitinib. This sequence joins TRBV7-8 and TRBJ2-7, with D tentatively TRBD1 (6 bases). The CDR3 DNA reads as TGTGCCAGCAGCCCCCACCGGTGGCAGGGGTACGAGCAGTACTTC. It yields the protein CASSPHRWQGYEQYF.